This entry lists 19 T cell receptor beta chains sequenced from one sample in a study of early stage breast cancer tumors. This table comes from immunoSEQ multiplex PCR, and its TCRdb copy is limited to in-frame clones, with some not included. The sample holds about 34,000 clones; roughly four fifths are singletons and the top ten take roughly a tenth. The sample was breast tumor tissue. The source of these receptors is a person in their thirties with breast cancer.

This clone was counted between two and nine times. The chain carries TRBV6-1 and TRBJ1-4; D is unresolved. Trimming took 3 bases from V and 8 from J, leaving 13 bases between them. CDR1 MNHNS and CDR2 SASEGT come from the germline V gene. This CDR3 comprises 14 residues. The CDR3 region has the DNA TGTGCCAGCAGTGACGAAGGACGAAGGGAAAAACTGTTTTTT. Its protein is CASSDEGRREKLFF.

The chain is built from TRBV18 and TRBJ2-3; 8 nucleotides match TRBD1. J was trimmed by 4 bases and V by 2 bases; bases with no gene match: 5. CDR1 KGHSH and CDR2 LQKENI come from the germline V gene. The CDR3 runs 15 residues. The DNA of the CDR3 is TGTGCCAGCTCACCATGGCAGGGGGCCGCAGATACGCAGTATTTT. It translates to CASSPWQGAADTQYF.

In this sample, this clone is medium-sized. The chain has TRBV5-1 and TRBJ2-7; 12 bases match TRBD2. The CDR3 is made up of 16 amino acids. With 4 bases clipped from V and 2 bases from J, the junction kept 7 bases outside the gene matches. The germline CDR1 and CDR2 sequences are SGHRS and YFSETQ. CDR3: CASSLTSGSVTYEQYF. The CDR3 bases are TGCGCCAGCAGCCTGACTAGCGGGAGTGTCACCTACGAGCAGTACTTC.

The V and J genes are TRBV6-1 and TRBJ1-2, with TRBD1 matching over 8 bases. V dropped 5 bases and J dropped 5; count of bases not matched to a gene: 7. In germline, CDR1 is MNHNS, CDR2 SASEGT. The CDR3 is made up of 14 amino acids. DNA for the CDR3: TGTGCCAGCAGTACCGGACAGGGACTGTATGGCTACACCTTC. Translating gives CASSTGQGLYGYTF.

This chain joins TRBV6-5 and TRBJ2-2; D is tentatively TRBD1 or TRBD2 (5 bases each). Trimming shortened V by 7 bases and J by 3 bases, and 12 bases separated the two germline ends. Germline values: CDR1 MNHEY, CDR2 SVGAGI. The CDR3 has 14 amino acids. Here the CDR3 reads CASTREKYTGELFF. CDR3 coding DNA: TGTGCCAGCACCAGGGAGAAGTACACCGGGGAGCTGTTTTTT.

The chain links TRBV2 to TRBJ2-7, with D unclear. CDR3 length equals 15 residues. CDR1 SNHLY and CDR2 FYNNEI come from the germline V gene. V lost 4 bases, J lost 5 bases, and 18 bases lay in between. CDR3 bases: TGTGCCAGCAGTGGAGGTCCTTGGGAACCGGACGAGCAGTACTTC. It translates to CASSGGPWEPDEQYF.

The gene calls are TRBV10-2 and TRBJ2-1; 8 nucleotides line up with TRBD2. The germline gives CDR1 WSHSY, CDR2 SAAADI. This CDR3 has 17 amino acids. The V gene end was trimmed by 6 bases and the J gene end by 6 bases; junction bases not matched to a gene: 16. CDR3 coding DNA: TGCGCCAGCAGCAGACTAGCGCAGACCCTTTGGGGCAATGAGCAGTTCTTC. This sequence encodes CASSRLAQTLWGNEQFF.

The chain has TRBV10-2 and TRBJ2-1, with a weak D call TRBD2 (6 bases). With 7 bases removed from V and 0 bases from J, the gap between germline ends came to 13 bases. CDR1 WSHSY and CDR2 SAAADI come from the germline V gene. This CDR3 region has 15 residues. CDR3 residues: CASKGGGRSYNEQFF. In DNA, the CDR3 is TGCGCCAGCAAGGGAGGCGGGCGCTCCTACAATGAGCAGTTCTTC.

The chain uses TRBV15 and TRBJ2-5, with a weak D call TRBD1 (6 bases). Trimming cost V 0 bases and J 5 bases, with 10 bases left between them. Germline values: CDR1 LNHNV, CDR2 YYDKDF (reference sequence). This CDR3 is 14 amino acids long. For the CDR3, the DNA is TGTGCCACCAGCAGAGACAGGGGCGGGGAGACCCAGTACTTC. Amino acid sequence: CATSRDRGGETQYF.

Here the CDR3 reads CASSSSRGSYEQYF. The CDR3 coding sequence is TGTGCCAGCAGCTCGAGTAGGGGATCGTACGAGCAGTACTTC. This chain links TRBV7-9 with TRBJ2-7; the D gene is possibly TRBD1 (5 bases). V gave up 4 bases and J gave up 4 bases, with 14 bases separating them. The CDR3 runs 14 residues. The V gene's germline CDR1 is SEHNR and CDR2 FQNEAQ (reference sequence).

V usage is TRBV7-2 and J usage is TRBJ2-7; D is perhaps TRBD2 (5 bases). The CDR3 extends over 14 amino acids. The V gene's germline CDR1 is SGHTA and CDR2 FQGNSA. V shed 2 bases and J shed 0 bases, with 8 bases lying between them. CDR3 residues: CASSLWELSYEQYF. As DNA, the CDR3 is TGTGCCAGCAGCTTATGGGAGCTCTCCTACGAGCAGTACTTC.

The table lists this clone with a count of one. The chain uses TRBV5-1 and TRBJ2-5; 7 nucleotides agree with TRBD2. Germline V gene lookup returns CDR1 SGHRS and CDR2 YFSETQ. With 2 bases clipped from V and 5 bases from J, the junction kept 12 bases outside the gene matches. This CDR3 comprises 16 residues. CDR3 nucleotide sequence: TGCGCCAGCAGCTTCAGGCTAGCGGAAGCCACGGAGACCCAGTACTTC. The encoded protein is CASSFRLAEATETQYF.

The chain joins TRBV28 to TRBJ2-1, with 8 bases that match TRBD1. Germline assignment: CDR1 MDHEN and CDR2 SYDVKM. J gave up 4 bases and V 8 bases, and 1 base lay outside the gene matches. The CDR3 is 12 residues long. As DNA, the CDR3 is TGTGCCAGCCGGACAGGGTACAATGAGCAGTTCTTC. It yields the protein CASRTGYNEQFF.

This sequence joins TRBV21-1 and TRBJ1-4; TRBD1, the table's D call, was not compared with the DNA. TRBV21-1 is a pseudogene locus. This CDR3 is built from 15 residues. CDR3 protein: CASSTDRTGSEKLFF. In DNA, the CDR3 is TGTGCCAGCAGCACTGACAGAACGGGTAGCGAAAAACTGTTTTTT.

The rearrangement links TRBV5-4 to TRBJ2-1; D uncertain. This CDR3 comprises 14 residues. Germline V lookup: CDR1 SGHNT, CDR2 YYREEE (reference sequence). Trimming removed 0 bases at V and 4 bases at J, with 8 bases between. The CDR3 spells CASSLDLVYNEQFF. Here the CDR3 DNA reads TGTGCCAGCAGCTTGGATCTAGTTTACAATGAGCAGTTCTTC.

The chain carries TRBV4-2 and TRBJ2-7; 7 nucleotides match TRBD2. The V and J ends lost 0 bases and 4 bases, in that order; junction bases with no gene match: 9. This CDR3 has 16 residues. The V gene's germline CDR1 is LGHNA and CDR2 YNFKEQ. CDR3 DNA: TGTGCCAGCAGCCAAGATCCGGCTAGCGGTACTTACGAGCAGTACTTC. Residues: CASSQDPASGTYEQYF.

The V gene is TRBV7-9, the J gene TRBJ2-7, with 14 bases matching TRBD2. The length of the CDR3 is 17 residues. Germline assignment: CDR1 SEHNR and CDR2 FQNEAQ (reference sequence). J was trimmed by 6 bases and V by 5 bases; bases with no gene match: 12. DNA of the CDR3: TGTGCCAGCAGCCCCAGTGCCGGGACTAGCGGGAGAAGCGAGCAGTACTTC. It is translated as CASSPSAGTSGRSEQYF.

The chain has TRBV12-5 and TRBJ2-2, with D possibly TRBD1 on 5 matching bases. The CDR3 is 14 residues long. In germline, CDR1 is LGHNT, CDR2 FRNRAP. Trimming pared 5 bases from V and 0 bases from J, leaving 7 bases between. CDR3 sequence (DNA): TGTGCTAGTGGTGACAGAACGAACACCGGGGAGCTGTTTTTT. Amino acids: CASGDRTNTGELFF.

The chain uses TRBV11-3 and TRBJ2-1; maybe TRBD1 (5 bases). The CDR3 consists of 14 residues. The germline V gene encodes CDR1 SGHNT and CDR2 YENEEA. V dropped 3 bases and J dropped 5 bases, with 11 bases sitting between them. The CDR3 nucleotides are TGTGCCAGCAGCTTTAGGGGAATAAACAATGAGCAGTTCTTC. It yields the protein CASSFRGINNEQFF.